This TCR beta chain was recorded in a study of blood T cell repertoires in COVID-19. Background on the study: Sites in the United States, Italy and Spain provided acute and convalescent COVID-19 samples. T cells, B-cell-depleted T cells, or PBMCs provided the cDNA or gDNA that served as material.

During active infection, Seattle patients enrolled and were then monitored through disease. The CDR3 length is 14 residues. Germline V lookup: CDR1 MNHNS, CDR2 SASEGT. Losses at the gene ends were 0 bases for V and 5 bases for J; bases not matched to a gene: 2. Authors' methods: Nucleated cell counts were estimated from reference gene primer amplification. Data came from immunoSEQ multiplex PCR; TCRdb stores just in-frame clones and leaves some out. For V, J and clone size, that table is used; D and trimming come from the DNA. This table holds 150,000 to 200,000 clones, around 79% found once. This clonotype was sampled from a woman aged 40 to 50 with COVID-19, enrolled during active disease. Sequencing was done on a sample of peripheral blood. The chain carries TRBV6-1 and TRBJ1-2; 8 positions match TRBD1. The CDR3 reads CASSEAHRGYGYTF. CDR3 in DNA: TGTGCCAGCAGTGAAGCGCACAGGGGGTATGGCTACACCTTC.